This T cell receptor beta chain was found in a study of blood T cell repertoires in COVID-19. The overall study: The origin of the acute and convalescent COVID-19 samples was the United States, Italy and Spain. T cells, B-cell-depleted T cells, or PBMCs supplied cDNA or gDNA.

Source study methods: The assay estimated nucleated cells by amplifying reference gene primers. Some clones are missing from TCRdb's copy, which holds only in-frame ones; the method was immunoSEQ multiplex PCR. That table furnishes V, J and clone size, whereas the DNA furnished D and trimming. The profile shows approximately 250,000 clones, around 83% of them singletons. The V segment lost 5 bases and the J segment 1 base; nucleotides outside the gene matches: 5. The CDR3 loop spans 15 amino acids. Germline CDR1 SQVTM, CDR2 ANQGSEA. The material sequenced was peripheral blood. V usage is TRBV29-1 and J usage is TRBJ2-5; 12 nucleotides line up with TRBD2. The clonotype was recovered from a middle-aged man with acute or convalescent COVID-19. The CDR3 coding sequence is TGCAGCGTTCGCGTACTAGCGGGGGGCCAAGAGACCCAGTACTTC. Protein sequence: CSVRVLAGGQETQYF.